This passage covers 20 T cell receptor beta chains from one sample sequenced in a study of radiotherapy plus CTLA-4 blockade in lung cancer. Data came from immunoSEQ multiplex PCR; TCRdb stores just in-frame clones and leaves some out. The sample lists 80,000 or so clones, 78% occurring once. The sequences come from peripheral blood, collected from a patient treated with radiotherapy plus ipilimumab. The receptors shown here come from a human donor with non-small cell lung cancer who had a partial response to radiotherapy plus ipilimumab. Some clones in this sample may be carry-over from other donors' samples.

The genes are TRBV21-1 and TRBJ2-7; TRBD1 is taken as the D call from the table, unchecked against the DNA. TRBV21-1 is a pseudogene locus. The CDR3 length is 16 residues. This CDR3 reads CASSNAGQGGSYEQYF. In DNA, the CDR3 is TGTGCCAGCAGCAATGCTGGACAGGGAGGTTCCTACGAGCAGTACTTC.

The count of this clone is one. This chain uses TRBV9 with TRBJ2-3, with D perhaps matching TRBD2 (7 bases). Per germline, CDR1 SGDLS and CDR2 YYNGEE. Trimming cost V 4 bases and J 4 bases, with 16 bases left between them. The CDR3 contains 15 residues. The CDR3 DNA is TGTGCCAGCAGCACTTGGGGGGGGCTCTCAGATACGCAGTATTTT. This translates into CASSTWGGLSDTQYF.

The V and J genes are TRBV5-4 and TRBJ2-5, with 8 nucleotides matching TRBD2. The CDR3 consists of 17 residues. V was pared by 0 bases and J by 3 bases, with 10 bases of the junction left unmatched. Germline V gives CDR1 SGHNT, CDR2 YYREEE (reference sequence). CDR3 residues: CASSLDLSQLAEETQYF. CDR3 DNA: TGTGCCAGCAGCTTGGATCTGTCGCAACTAGCGGAAGAGACCCAGTACTTC.

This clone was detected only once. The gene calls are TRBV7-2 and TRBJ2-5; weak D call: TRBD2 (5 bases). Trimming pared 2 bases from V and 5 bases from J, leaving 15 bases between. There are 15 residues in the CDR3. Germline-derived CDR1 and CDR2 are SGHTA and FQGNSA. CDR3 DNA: TGTGCCAGCAGCTTAAACAACGCCCGGAGGGAGACCCAGTACTTC. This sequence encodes CASSLNNARRETQYF.

CDR3 in amino acids: CASSQGYRDNDYEQYF. In DNA, the CDR3 is TGTGCCAGCAGCCAAGGTTACCGGGACAACGACTACGAGCAGTACTTC. J is TRBJ2-7 and V is TRBV4-2; a weak D match, TRBD1 (6 bases). CDR3 length: 16 amino acids. Trimming took off 1 base at V and 3 bases at J, with 16 bases between the two ends. Germline values: CDR1 LGHNA, CDR2 YNFKEQ.

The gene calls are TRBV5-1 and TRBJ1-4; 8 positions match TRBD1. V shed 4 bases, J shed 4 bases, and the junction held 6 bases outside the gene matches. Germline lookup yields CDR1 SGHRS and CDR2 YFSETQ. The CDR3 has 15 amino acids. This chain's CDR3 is CASSPDRAINEKLFF. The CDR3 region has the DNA TGCGCCAGCAGCCCGGACAGGGCCATTAATGAAAAACTGTTTTTT.

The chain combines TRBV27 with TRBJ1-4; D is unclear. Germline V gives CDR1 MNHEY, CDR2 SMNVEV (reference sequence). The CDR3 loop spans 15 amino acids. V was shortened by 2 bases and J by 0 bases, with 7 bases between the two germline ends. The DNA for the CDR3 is TGTGCCAGCAGTTTAGGAGGTGCAACTAATGAAAAACTGTTTTTT. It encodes CASSLGGATNEKLFF. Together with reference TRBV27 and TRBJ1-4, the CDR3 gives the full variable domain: EAQVTQNPRYLITVTGKKLTVTCSQNMNHEYMSWYRQDPGLGLRQIYYSMNVEVTDKGDVPEGYKVSRKEKRNFPLILESPSPNQTSLYFCASSLGGATNEKLFFGSGTQLSVL.

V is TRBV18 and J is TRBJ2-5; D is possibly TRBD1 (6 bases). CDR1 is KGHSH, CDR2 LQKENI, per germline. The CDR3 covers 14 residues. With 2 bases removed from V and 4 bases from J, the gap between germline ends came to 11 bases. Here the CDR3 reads CASSPGQLGETQYF. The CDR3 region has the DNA TGTGCCAGCTCACCAGGACAGCTTGGAGAGACCCAGTACTTC. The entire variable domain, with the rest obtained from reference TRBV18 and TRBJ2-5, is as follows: NAGVMQNPRHLVRRRGQEARLRCSPMKGHSHVYWYRQLPEEGLKFMVYLQKENIIDESGMPKERFSAEFPKEGPSILRIQQVVRGDSAAYFCASSPGQLGETQYFGPGTRLLVL.

The DNA for the CDR3 is TGTGCCAGCAGTTTGACAGCAGAAAATGAAAAACTGTTTTTT. The encoded protein is CASSLTAENEKLFF. The rearrangement links TRBV28 to TRBJ1-4; D might be TRBD1 (5 bases). CDR3 size: 14 residues. CDR1 and CDR2 (germline): MDHEN, SYDVKM. V was trimmed by 3 bases and J by 5 bases, leaving 10 bases between them.

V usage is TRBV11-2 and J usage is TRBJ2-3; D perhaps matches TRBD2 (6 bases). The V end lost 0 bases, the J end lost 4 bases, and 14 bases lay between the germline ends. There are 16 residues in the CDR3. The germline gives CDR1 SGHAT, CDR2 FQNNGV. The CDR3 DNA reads TGTGCCAGCAGCTTAGAGGGGGGAGCTCCCCCAGATACGCAGTATTTT. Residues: CASSLEGGAPPDTQYF.

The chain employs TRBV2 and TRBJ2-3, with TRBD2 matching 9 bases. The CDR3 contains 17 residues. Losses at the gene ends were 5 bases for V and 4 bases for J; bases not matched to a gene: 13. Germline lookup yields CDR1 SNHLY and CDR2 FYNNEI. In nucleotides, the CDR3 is TGTGCCAGCAGTCCTGCGGGGGGGCCCGGAGGAGCAGATACGCAGTATTTT. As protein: CASSPAGGPGGADTQYF.

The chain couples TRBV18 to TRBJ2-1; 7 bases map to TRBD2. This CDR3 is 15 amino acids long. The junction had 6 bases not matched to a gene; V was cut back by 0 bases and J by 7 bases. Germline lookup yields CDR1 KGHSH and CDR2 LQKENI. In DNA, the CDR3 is TGTGCCAGCTCACCACCGTTTGAGCGGGATAATGAGCAGTTCTTC. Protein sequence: CASSPPFERDNEQFF.

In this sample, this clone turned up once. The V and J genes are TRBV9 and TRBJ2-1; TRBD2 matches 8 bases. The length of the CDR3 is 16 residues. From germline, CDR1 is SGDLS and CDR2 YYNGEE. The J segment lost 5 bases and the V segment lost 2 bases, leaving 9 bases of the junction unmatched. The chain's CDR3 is CASSVGGVAGNNEQFF. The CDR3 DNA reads TGTGCCAGCAGCGTCGGGGGAGTAGCGGGGAACAATGAGCAGTTCTTC.

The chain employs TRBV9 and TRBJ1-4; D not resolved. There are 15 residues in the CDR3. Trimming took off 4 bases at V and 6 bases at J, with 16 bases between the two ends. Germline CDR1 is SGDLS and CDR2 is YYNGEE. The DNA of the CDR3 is TGTGCCAGCAGCCCAAGAGGGATGTTGTATGAAAAACTGTTTTTT. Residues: CASSPRGMLYEKLFF. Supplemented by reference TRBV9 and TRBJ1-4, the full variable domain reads DSGVTQTPKHLITATGQRVTLRCSPRSGDLSVYWYQQSLDQGLQFLIQYYNGEERAKGNILERFSAQQFPDLHSELNLSSLELGDSALYFCASSPRGMLYEKLFFGSGTQLSVL.

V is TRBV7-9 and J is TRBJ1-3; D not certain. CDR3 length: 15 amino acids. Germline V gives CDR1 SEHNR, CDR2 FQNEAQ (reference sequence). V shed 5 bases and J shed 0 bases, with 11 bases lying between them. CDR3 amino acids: CASSPEGISGNTIYF. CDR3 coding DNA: TGTGCCAGCAGCCCGGAGGGTATCTCTGGAAACACCATATATTTT.

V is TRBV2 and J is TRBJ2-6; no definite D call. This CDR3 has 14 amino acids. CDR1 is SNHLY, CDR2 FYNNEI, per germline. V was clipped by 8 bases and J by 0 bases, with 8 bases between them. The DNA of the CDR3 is TGTGCCAGCCGGAGTAGCTCTGGGGCCAACGTCCTGACTTTC. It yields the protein CASRSSSGANVLTF.

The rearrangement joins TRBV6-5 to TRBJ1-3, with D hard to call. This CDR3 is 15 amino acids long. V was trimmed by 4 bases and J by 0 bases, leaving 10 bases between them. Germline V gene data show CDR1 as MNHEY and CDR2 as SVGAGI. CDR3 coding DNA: TGTGCCAGCAGTTCGGGCGGGGACTCTGGAAACACCATATATTTT. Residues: CASSSGGDSGNTIYF.

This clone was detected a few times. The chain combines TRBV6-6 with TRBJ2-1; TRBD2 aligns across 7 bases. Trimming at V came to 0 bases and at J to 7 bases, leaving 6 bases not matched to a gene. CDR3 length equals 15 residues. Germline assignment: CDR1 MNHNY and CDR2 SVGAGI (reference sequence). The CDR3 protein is CASSYSQRGANEQFF. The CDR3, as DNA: TGTGCCAGCAGTTACTCGCAGCGGGGCGCGAATGAGCAGTTCTTC.

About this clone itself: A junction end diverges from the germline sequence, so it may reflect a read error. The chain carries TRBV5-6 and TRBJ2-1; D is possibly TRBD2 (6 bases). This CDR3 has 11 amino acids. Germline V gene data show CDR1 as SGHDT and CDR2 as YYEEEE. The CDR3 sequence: CASSSRLVKVF. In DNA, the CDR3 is TGTGCCAGCAGTTCCAGACTAGTAAAGGTCTTC.

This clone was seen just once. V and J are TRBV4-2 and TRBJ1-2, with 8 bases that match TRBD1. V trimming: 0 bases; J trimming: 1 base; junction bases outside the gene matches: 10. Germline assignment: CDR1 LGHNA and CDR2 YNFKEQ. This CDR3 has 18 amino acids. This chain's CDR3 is CASSQEVGRTGINYGYTF. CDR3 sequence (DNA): TGTGCCAGCAGCCAAGAGGTAGGGCGGACAGGGATTAACTATGGCTACACCTTC.